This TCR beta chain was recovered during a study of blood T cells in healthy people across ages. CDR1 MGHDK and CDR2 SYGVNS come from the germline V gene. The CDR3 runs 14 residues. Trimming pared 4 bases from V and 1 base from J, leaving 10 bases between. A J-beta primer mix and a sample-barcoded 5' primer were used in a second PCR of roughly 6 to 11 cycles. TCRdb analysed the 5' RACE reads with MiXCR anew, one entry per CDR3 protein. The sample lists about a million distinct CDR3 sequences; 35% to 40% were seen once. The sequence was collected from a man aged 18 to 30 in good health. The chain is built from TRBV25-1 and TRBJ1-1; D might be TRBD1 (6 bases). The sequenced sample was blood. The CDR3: CASSADRRNTEAFF. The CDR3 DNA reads TGTGCCAGCAGTGCCGACAGGAGGAACACTGAAGCTTTCTTT.